This TCR beta chain was observed in a study of T cells in Graves' hyperthyroidism and ophthalmopathy. Study outcomes and limitations: A model of 13 V-J pairs discriminated ophthalmopathy from stable hyperthyroidism.

Germline assignment: CDR1 DFQATT and CDR2 SNEGSKA (reference sequence). V was cut by 8 bases and J by 3 bases, with 17 bases left in between. The CDR3 spans 13 residues. Diagnoses were established using clinical symptoms, serum thyroxine and TRAb, thyroid ultrasound and orbital computed tomography. When hyperthyroidism was first diagnosed, the blood sample was taken, preceding any ophthalmopathy symptoms. The authors took PBMCs from 7.5 to 10 ml fresh peripheral blood. As concerns this clonotype: Its target is unknown.

Amplification targeted TCR beta CDR3 regions from RNA transcripts. The HTBI primer set drove a first-round RT-PCR of the TCR CDR3. Using its own MiXCR run on the multiplex PCR reads, TCRdb lists one record per CDR3 protein. The table records under 750,000 distinct CDR3 sequences, approximately 19% of them present only once. The sequencing sample was made of blood. The chain employs TRBV20-1 and TRBJ2-7, with TRBD1 as a possible D gene (7 bases). This sequence originates from a woman aged 50 to 60 with Graves' hyperthyroidism that later progressed to Graves' ophthalmopathy. The CDR3 sequence is CSPAGTENYEQYF. Written as DNA, the CDR3 is TGCAGTCCTGCGGGGACAGAGAACTACGAGCAGTACTTC.